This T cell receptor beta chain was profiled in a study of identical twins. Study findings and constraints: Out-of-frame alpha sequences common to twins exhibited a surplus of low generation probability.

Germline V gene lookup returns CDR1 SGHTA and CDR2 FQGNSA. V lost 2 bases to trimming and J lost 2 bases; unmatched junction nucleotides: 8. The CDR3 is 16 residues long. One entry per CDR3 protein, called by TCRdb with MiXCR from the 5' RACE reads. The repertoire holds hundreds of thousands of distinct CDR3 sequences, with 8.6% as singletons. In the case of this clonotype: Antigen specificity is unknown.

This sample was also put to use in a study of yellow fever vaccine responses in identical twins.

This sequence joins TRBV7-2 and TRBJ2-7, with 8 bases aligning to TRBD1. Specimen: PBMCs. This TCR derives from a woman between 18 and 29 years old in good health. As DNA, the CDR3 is TGTGCCAGCAGCTTAAATCCGTCACAGGGGGCCTACGAGCAGTACTTC. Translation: CASSLNPSQGAYEQYF. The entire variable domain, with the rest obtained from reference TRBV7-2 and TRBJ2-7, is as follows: GAGVSQSPSNKVTEKGKDVELRCDPISGHTALYWYRQSLGQGLEFLIYFQGNSAPDKSGLPSDRFSAERTGGSVSTLTIQRTQQEDSAVYLCASSLNPSQGAYEQYFGPGTRLTVT.